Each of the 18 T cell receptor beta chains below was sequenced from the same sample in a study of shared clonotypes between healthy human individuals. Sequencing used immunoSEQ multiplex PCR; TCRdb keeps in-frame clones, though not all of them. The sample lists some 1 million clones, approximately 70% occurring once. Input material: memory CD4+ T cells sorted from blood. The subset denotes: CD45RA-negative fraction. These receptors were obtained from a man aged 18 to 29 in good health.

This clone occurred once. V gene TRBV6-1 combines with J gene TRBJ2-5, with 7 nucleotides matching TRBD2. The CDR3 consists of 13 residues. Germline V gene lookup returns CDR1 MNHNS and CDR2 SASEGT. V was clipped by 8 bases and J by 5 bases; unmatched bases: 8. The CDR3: CASRLTSWETQYF. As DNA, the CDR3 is TGTGCCAGCCGGTTGACTAGCTGGGAGACCCAGTACTTC.

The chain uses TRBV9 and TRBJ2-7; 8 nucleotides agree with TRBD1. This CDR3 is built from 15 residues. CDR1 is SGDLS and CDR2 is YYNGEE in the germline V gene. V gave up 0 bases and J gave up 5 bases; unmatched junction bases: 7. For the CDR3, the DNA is TGTGCCAGCAGCGTAGGGACAGGGCGAATCAACGAGCAGTACTTC. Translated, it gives CASSVGTGRINEQYF.

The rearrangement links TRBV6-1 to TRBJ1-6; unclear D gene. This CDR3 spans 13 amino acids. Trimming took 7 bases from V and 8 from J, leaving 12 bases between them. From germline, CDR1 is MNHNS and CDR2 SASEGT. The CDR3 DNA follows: TGTGCCAGCACTGAGGCGAACGATTCACCCCTCCACTTT. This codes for CASTEANDSPLHF.

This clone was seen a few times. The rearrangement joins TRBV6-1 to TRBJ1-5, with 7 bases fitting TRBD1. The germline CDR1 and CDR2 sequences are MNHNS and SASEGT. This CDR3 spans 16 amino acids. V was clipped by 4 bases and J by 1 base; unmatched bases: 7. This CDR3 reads CASSGGGTASNQPQHF. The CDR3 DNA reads TGTGCCAGCAGTGGAGGGGGGACAGCCAGCAATCAGCCCCAGCATTTT.

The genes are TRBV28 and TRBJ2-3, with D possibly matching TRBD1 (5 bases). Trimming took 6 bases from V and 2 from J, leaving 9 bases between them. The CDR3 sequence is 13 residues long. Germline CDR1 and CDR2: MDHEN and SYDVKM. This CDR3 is CASRRQTTDTQYF. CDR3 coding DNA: TGTGCCAGCAGACGACAGACCACAGATACGCAGTATTTT.

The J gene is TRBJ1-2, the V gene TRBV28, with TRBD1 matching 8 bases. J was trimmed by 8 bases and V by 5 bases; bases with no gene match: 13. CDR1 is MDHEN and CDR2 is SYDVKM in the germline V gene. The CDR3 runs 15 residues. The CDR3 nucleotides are TGTGCCAGCAGTCGGACAGGGTTATTCGTCGGGGGCTACACCTTC. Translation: CASSRTGLFVGGYTF.

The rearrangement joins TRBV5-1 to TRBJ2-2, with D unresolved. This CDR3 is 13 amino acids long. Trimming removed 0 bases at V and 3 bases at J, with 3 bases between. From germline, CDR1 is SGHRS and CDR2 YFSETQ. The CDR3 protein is CASSLEHTGELFF. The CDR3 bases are TGCGCCAGCAGCTTGGAGCACACCGGGGAGCTGTTTTTT.

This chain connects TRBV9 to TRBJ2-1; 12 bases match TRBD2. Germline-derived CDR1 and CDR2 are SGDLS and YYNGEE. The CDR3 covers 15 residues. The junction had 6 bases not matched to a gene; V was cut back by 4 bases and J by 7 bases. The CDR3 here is CASSPLAGGRNEQFF. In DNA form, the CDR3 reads TGTGCCAGCAGCCCGCTAGCGGGGGGGCGGAATGAGCAGTTCTTC.

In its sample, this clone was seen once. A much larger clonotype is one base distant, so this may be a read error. The CDR3 DNA reads TGTGCCAGCAGATCCGGGACAGGGAACACCGGGGAGCTGTTTTTT. It encodes CASRSGTGNTGELFF. V gene TRBV27 combines with J gene TRBJ2-2; 8 bases fit TRBD1. In germline, CDR1 is MNHEY, CDR2 SMNVEV (reference sequence). The CDR3 has 15 amino acids. Trimming took 6 bases from V and 1 from J; bases not matched to a gene: 4.

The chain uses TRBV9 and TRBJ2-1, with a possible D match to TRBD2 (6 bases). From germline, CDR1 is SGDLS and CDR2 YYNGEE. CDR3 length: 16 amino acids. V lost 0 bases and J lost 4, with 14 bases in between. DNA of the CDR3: TGTGCCAGCAGCGTAGGGTCCAGCGGGCCATACAATGAGCAGTTCTTC. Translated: CASSVGSSGPYNEQFF.

The CDR3 sequence is CASRRLAGGSYEQYF. CDR3 DNA sequence: TGTGCCAGCAGGAGGTTAGCGGGAGGATCCTACGAGCAGTACTTC. The chain couples TRBV6-5 to TRBJ2-7; 10 bases are a match to TRBD2. The germline V gene encodes CDR1 MNHEY and CDR2 SVGAGI. This CDR3 is built from 15 residues. J was trimmed by 1 base and V by 6 bases; bases with no gene match: 6.

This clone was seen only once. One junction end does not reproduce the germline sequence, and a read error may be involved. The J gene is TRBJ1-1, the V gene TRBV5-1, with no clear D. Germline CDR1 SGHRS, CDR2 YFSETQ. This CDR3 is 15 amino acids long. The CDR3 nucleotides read TGCGCCAGCAAGGAGTTATATCCTATGAACACTGAAGCTTCCTTT. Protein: CASKELYPMNTEASF.

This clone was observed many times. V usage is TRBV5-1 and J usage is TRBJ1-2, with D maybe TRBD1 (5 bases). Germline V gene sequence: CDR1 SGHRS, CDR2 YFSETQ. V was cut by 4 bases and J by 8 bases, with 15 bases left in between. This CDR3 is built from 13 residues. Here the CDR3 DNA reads TGCGCCAGCAGCCCGGACGGGGCGGGCGGCTACACCTTC. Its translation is CASSPDGAGGYTF.

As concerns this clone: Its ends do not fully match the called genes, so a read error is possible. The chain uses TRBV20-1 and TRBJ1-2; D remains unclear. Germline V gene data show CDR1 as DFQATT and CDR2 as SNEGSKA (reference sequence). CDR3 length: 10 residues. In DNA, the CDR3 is TGCAGTGCTAGAGAGAGGGAGATCCTCTTC. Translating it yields CSAREREILF.

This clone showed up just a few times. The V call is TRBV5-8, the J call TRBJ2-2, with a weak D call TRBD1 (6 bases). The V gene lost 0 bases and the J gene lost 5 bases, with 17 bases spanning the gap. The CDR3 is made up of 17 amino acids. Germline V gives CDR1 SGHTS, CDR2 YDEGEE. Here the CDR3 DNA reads TGTGCCAGCAGCTTGGAGGGGGACCCTCTGGAGACCGGGGAGCTGTTTTTT. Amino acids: CASSLEGDPLETGELFF.

The CDR3 coding sequence is TGTGCCAGTAGTAAACCAGGGGGCTACGAGCAGTACTTC. It codes for CASSKPGGYEQYF. This sequence joins TRBV19 and TRBJ2-7; 7 positions agree with TRBD1. The CDR3 is 13 amino acids. With V trimmed by 4 bases and J by 3 bases, 3 bases remained unmatched. Germline V CDR1 and CDR2: LNHDA, SQIVND (reference sequence).

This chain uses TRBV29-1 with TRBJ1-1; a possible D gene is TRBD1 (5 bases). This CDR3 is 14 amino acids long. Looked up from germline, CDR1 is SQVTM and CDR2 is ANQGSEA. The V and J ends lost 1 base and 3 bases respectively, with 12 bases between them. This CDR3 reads CSVEGWEGYTEAFF. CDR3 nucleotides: TGCAGCGTTGAAGGCTGGGAGGGGTACACTGAAGCTTTCTTT. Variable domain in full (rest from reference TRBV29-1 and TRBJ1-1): SAVISQKPSRDICQRGTSLTIQCQVDSQVTMMFWYRQQPGQSLTLIATANQGSEATYESGFVIDKFPISRPNLTFSTLTVSNMSPEDSSIYLCSVEGWEGYTEAFFGQGTRLTVV.

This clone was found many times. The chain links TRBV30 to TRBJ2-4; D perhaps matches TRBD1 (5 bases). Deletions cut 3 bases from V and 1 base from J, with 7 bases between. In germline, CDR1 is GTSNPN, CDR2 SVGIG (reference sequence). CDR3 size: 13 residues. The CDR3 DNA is TGTGCCTGGAGGTCAGGGGCCAAAAACATTCAGTACTTC. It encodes CAWRSGAKNIQYF.